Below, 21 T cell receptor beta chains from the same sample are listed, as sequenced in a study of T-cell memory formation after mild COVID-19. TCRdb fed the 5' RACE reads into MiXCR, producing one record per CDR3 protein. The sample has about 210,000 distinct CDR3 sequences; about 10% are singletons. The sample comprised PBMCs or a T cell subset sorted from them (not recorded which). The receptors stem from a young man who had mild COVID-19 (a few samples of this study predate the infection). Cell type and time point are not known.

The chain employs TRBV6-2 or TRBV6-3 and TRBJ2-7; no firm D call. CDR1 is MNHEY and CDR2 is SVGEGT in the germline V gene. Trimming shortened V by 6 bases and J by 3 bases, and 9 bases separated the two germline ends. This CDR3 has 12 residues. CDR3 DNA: TGTGCCAGCAGCTGGGAAGGCTACGAGCAGTACGTC. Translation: CASSWEGYEQYV.

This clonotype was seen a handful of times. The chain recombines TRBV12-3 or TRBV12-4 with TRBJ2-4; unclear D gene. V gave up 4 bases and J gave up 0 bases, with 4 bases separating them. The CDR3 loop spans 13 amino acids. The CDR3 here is CASSSLAKNIQYF. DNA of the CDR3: TGTGCCAGCAGTTCGTTAGCCAAAAACATTCAGTACTTC.

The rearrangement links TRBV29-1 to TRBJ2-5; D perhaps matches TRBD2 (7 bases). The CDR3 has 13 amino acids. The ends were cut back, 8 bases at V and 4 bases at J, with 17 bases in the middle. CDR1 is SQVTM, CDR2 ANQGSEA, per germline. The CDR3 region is CSSVGGAGETQYF. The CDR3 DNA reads TGCAGCTCCGTAGGGGGGGCAGGAGAGACCCAGTACTTC.

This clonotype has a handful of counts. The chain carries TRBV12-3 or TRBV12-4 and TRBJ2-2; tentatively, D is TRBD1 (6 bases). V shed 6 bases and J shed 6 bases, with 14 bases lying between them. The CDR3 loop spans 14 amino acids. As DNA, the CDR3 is TGTGCCAGCAGGGGGGCAGGGTCGGCCGGGGAGCTGTTTTTT. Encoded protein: CASRGAGSAGELFF.

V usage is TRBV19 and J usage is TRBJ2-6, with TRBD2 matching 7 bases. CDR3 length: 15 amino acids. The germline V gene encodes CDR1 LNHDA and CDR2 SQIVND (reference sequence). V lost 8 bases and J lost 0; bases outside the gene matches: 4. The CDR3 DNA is TGTGCCAGTGCCGGGGGGTTCTCTGGGGCCAACGTCCTGACTTTC. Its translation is CASAGGFSGANVLTF.

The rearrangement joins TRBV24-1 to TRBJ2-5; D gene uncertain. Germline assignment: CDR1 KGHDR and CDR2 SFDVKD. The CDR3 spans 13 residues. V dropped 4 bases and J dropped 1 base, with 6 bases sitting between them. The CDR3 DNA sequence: TGTGCCACCAGTGACCCTCCCCAAGAGACCCAGTACTTC. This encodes CATSDPPQETQYF.

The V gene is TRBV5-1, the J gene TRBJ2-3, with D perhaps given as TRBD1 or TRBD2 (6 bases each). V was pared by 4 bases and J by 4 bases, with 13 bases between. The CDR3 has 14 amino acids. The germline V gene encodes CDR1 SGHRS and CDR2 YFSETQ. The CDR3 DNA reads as TGCGCCAGCAGCCGGGGGCCCCGCGCAGATACGCAGTATTTT. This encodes CASSRGPRADTQYF.

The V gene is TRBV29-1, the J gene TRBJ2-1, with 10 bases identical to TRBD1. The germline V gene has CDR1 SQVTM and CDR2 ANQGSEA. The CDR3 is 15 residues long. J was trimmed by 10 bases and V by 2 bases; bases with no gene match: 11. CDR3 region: CSVERRGTGVEEQFF. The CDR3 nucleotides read TGCAGCGTTGAAAGAAGGGGGACAGGGGTAGAGGAGCAGTTCTTC.

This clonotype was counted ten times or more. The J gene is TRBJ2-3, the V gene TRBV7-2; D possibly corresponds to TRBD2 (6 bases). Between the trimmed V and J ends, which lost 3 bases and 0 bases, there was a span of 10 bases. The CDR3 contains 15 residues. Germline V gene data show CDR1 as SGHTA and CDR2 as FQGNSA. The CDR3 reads CASSFAGTSTDTQYF. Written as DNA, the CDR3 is TGTGCCAGCAGCTTCGCGGGAACTAGCACAGATACGCAGTATTTT.

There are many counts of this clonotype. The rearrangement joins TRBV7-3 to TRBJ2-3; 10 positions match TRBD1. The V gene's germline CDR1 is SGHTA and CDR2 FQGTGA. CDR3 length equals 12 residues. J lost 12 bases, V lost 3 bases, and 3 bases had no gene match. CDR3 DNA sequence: TGTGCCAGCAGCTTGGACAGGGGGATACAGTATTTT. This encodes CASSLDRGIQYF.

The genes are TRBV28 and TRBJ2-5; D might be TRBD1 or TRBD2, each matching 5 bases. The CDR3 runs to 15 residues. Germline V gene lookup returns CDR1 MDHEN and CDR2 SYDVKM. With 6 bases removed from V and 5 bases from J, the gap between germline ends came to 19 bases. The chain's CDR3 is CASSEGPALRETQYF. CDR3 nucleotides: TGTGCCAGCAGCGAGGGGCCAGCTTTACGGGAGACCCAGTACTTC.

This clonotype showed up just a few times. The CDR3 spells CASSFGGQGGTDTQYF. Written as DNA, the CDR3 is TGTGCCAGCAGCTTTGGCGGACAGGGAGGGACAGATACGCAGTATTTT. The chain employs TRBV5-6 and TRBJ2-3, with TRBD1 as a possible D gene (8 bases). CDR1 SGHDT and CDR2 YYEEEE come from the germline V gene. The CDR3 is made up of 16 amino acids. V dropped 2 bases and J dropped 3 bases, with 16 bases sitting between them.

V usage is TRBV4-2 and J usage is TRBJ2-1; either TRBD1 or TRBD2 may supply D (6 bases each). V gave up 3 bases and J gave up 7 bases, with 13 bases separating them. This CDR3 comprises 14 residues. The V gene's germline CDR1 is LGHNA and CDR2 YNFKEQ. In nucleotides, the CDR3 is TGTGCCAGCAGCCACCGGGGGCCGGGGAATGAGCAGTTCTTC. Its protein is CASSHRGPGNEQFF.

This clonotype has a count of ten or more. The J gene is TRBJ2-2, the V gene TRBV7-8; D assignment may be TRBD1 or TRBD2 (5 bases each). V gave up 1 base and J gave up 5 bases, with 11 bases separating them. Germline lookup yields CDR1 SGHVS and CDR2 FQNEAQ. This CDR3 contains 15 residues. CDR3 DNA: TGTGCCAGCAGCTTAGTGCCGGGGCGAACCGGGGAGCTGTTTTTT. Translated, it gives CASSLVPGRTGELFF.

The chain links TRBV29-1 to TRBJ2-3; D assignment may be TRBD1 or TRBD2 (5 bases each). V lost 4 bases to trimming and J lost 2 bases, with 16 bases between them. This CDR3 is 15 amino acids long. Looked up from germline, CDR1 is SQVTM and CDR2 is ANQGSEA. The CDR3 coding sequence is TGCAGCGTTGGAGGGGACGGAGGCCTCACAGATACGCAGTATTTT. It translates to CSVGGDGGLTDTQYF.

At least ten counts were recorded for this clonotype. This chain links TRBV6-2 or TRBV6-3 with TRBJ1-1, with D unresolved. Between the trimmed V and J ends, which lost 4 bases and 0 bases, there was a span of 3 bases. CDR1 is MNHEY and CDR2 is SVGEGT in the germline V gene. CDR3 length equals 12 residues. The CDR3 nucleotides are TGTGCCAGCAGTTGGATGAACACTGAAGCTTTCTTT. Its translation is CASSWMNTEAFF.

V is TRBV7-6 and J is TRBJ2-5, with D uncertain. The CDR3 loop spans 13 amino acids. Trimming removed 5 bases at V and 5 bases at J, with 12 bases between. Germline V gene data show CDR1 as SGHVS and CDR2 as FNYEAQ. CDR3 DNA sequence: TGTGCCAGCAGCGAGACTCTAGGGGAGACCCAGTACTTC. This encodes CASSETLGETQYF.

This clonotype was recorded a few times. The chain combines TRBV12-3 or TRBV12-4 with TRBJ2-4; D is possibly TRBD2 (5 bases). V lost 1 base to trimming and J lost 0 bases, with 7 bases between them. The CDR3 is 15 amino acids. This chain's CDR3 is CASSLGERAKNIQYF. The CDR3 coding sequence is TGTGCCAGCAGTTTAGGGGAGCGAGCCAAAAACATTCAGTACTTC.

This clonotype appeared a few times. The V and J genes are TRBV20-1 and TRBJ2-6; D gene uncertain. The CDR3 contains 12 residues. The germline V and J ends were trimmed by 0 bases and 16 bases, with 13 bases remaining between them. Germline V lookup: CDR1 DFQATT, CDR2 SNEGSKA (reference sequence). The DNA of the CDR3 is TGCAGTGCTAGAGACGGCAGCCTAGGTCTGACTTTC. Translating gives CSARDGSLGLTF.

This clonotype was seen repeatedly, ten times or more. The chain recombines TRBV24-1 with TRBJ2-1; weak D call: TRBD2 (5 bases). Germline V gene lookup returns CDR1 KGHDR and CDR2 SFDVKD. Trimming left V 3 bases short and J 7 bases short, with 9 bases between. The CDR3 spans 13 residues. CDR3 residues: CATSDPTGNEQFF. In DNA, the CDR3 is TGTGCCACCAGTGATCCGACGGGGAATGAGCAGTTCTTC.

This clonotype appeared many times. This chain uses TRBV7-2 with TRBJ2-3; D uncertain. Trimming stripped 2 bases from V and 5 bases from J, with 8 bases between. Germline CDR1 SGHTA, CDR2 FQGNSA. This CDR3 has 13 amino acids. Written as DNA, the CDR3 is TGTGCCAGCAGCTTAAGTCCCCGAGATACGCAGTATTTT. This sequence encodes CASSLSPRDTQYF.